Shown below are 23 T cell receptor beta chains from a single sample sequenced in a study of T-cell reconstitution after alpha-beta-depleted transplantation in children. A TCRbeta library incorporating unique molecular identifiers was prepared. Via MiXCR, TCRdb re-called the PCR reads, giving one row per CDR3 protein. The data hold roughly 300,000 distinct CDR3 sequences, with 9% to 12% observed a single time. Sequencing was performed on PBMCs from the stem cell graft donor, taken from the stem cell graft. These receptors came from a human donor who donated a stem cell graft to a child with acute lymphoblastic leukemia.

This clonotype was recorded a few times. The V gene is TRBV12-3 or TRBV12-4, the J gene TRBJ2-5, with D perhaps TRBD2 (6 bases). There are 14 residues in the CDR3. V lost 5 bases, J lost 2 bases, and 12 bases lay in between. The CDR3 sequence: CASSPGLPQETQYF. The DNA for the CDR3 is TGTGCCAGCAGTCCGGGACTGCCGCAAGAGACCCAGTACTTC.

The chain is built from TRBV4-3 and TRBJ2-1, with D perhaps being TRBD1 or TRBD2 (5 bases each). The V gene's germline CDR1 is LGHNA and CDR2 YSLEER. V lost 0 bases, J lost 4 bases, and 13 bases lay in between. This CDR3 comprises 16 residues. In DNA form, the CDR3 reads TGCGCCAGCAGCCAAGAACCGGGACGCCAATACAATGAGCAGTTCTTC. It is translated as CASSQEPGRQYNEQFF.

About this clonotype itself: Germline is not matched at one junction end, which may reflect a read error. V gene TRBV20-1 combines with J gene TRBJ2-1; TRBD2 matches 7 bases. The V gene's germline CDR1 is DFQATT and CDR2 SNEGSKA (reference sequence). The CDR3 extends over 13 amino acids. Here the CDR3 DNA reads TGCAGTGTTCAAGCGGGGAACTACCATGAGCAGTTCTTC. Protein: CSVQAGNYHEQFF.

This clonotype showed up many times. This rearrangement joins TRBV7-8 to TRBJ2-5; a weak D match, TRBD2 (6 bases). CDR3 size: 16 residues. V was cut by 5 bases and J by 5 bases, with 21 bases left in between. Per germline, CDR1 SGHVS and CDR2 FQNEAQ. CDR3 in DNA: TGTGCCAGCAGCGAAATGACTAGTCCCGATTTGGAGACCCAGTACTTC. Translated, it gives CASSEMTSPDLETQYF.

This clonotype was seen a handful of times. This chain links TRBV27 with TRBJ1-1, with D perhaps TRBD1 (5 bases). Trimming took off 3 bases at V and 7 bases at J, with 18 bases between the two ends. The CDR3 covers 15 residues. In germline, CDR1 is MNHEY, CDR2 SMNVEV (reference sequence). CDR3 coding DNA: TGTGCCAGCAGTTTTGAATCAGGGCTTGTCGGTGAAGCTTTCTTT. This sequence encodes CASSFESGLVGEAFF.

This clonotype was detected only a few times. The CDR3 DNA is TGTGCCAGCAGTTTTAGCGGGAGTAAAAGGTACAATGAGCAGTTCTTC. Its protein is CASSFSGSKRYNEQFF. The chain couples TRBV6-2 or TRBV6-3 to TRBJ2-1; 9 bases fit TRBD2. The V and J ends lost 4 bases and 4 bases, in that order; junction bases with no gene match: 8. The CDR3 totals 16 residues. Germline lookup yields CDR1 MNHEY and CDR2 SVGEGT.

The V gene is TRBV2, the J gene TRBJ2-7, with D unresolved. Germline lookup yields CDR1 SNHLY and CDR2 FYNNEI. V was trimmed by 7 bases and J by 2 bases, leaving 12 bases between them. This CDR3 region has 13 residues. The CDR3 DNA reads TGTGCCAGCAACAAACCCTTTACCTACGAGCAGTACTTC. Amino acid sequence: CASNKPFTYEQYF.

This clonotype was counted many times. The chain couples TRBV28 to TRBJ2-1; 15 bases match TRBD2. The CDR3 has 15 amino acids. From germline, CDR1 is MDHEN and CDR2 SYDVKM. The junction had 4 bases not matched to a gene; V was cut back by 4 bases and J by 9 bases. The CDR3 region has the DNA TGTGCCAGCAGTTACGGACTAGCGGGAGGGCTTGAGCAGTTCTTC. As protein: CASSYGLAGGLEQFF. The whole variable domain, filled in from reference TRBV28 and TRBJ2-1, reads DVKVTQSSRYLVKRTGEKVFLECVQDMDHENMFWYRQDPGLGLRLIYFSYDVKMKEKGDIPEGYSVSREKKERFSLILESASTNQTSMYLCASSYGLAGGLEQFFGPGTRLTVL.

This clonotype has more than one count but fewer than ten. V is TRBV20-1 and J is TRBJ2-1; D gene uncertain. Germline V lookup: CDR1 DFQATT, CDR2 SNEGSKA (reference sequence). CDR3 length: 13 amino acids. The ends were cut back, 2 bases at V and 3 bases at J, with 8 bases in the middle. In nucleotides, the CDR3 is TGCAGTGCTAGACGGACCCTCTACAATGAGCAGTTCTTC. Protein product: CSARRTLYNEQFF.

Concerning this clonotype: A single base separates this from a much larger clone, so it may be a read error. The chain links TRBV29-1 to TRBJ2-7, with D perhaps TRBD2 (5 bases). V dropped 3 bases and J dropped 1 base, with 7 bases sitting between them. The CDR3 sequence is 12 residues long. The germline CDR1 and CDR2 sequences are SQVTM and ANQGSEA. CDR3 residues: CSVERASYEQYF. The CDR3 DNA follows: TGCAGCGTTGAGAGGGCGTCCTACGAGCAGTACTTC.

At least ten counts were recorded for this clonotype. The V gene is TRBV18, the J gene TRBJ2-3; 8 nucleotides agree with TRBD2. The J segment lost 1 base and the V segment lost 3 bases, leaving 6 bases of the junction unmatched. The germline CDR1 and CDR2 sequences are KGHSH and LQKENI. The CDR3 contains 16 residues. CDR3 nucleotides: TGTGCCAGCTCACCGCGACTAGCGCAGGGCACAGATACGCAGTATTTT. Encoded protein: CASSPRLAQGTDTQYF.

The chain employs TRBV5-1 and TRBJ1-1; D possibly corresponds to TRBD1 (6 bases). The CDR3 is 15 amino acids. V was trimmed by 4 bases and J by 4 bases, leaving 17 bases between them. Germline-derived CDR1 and CDR2 are SGHRS and YFSETQ. In DNA form, the CDR3 reads TGCGCCAGCAGCGGGGGGCAGGGGAAGGGCACTGAAGCTTTCTTT. It is translated as CASSGGQGKGTEAFF.

At least ten counts were recorded for this clonotype. The rearrangement uses TRBV20-1 and TRBJ2-5; the D is unclear. The germline V gene encodes CDR1 DFQATT and CDR2 SNEGSKA (reference sequence). The V and J ends lost 3 bases and 5 bases respectively, with 7 bases between them. This CDR3 has 11 amino acids. For the CDR3, the DNA is TGCAGTGCTAGGCCTGAGGAGACCCAGTACTTC. It is translated as CSARPEETQYF.

This clonotype was recorded a few times. This chain uses TRBV7-2 with TRBJ2-1; TRBD2 matches 9 bases. The CDR3 spans 15 residues. V trimming: 5 bases; J trimming: 5 bases; junction bases outside the gene matches: 7. From germline, CDR1 is SGHTA and CDR2 FQGNSA. The CDR3 spells CASSLWTSDNNEQFF. CDR3 DNA sequence: TGTGCCAGCAGCCTGTGGACTAGCGACAACAATGAGCAGTTCTTC.

The J gene is TRBJ2-1, the V gene TRBV4-1; 9 nucleotides align to TRBD2. The germline V gene has CDR1 MGHRA and CDR2 YSYEKL. CDR3 size: 16 residues. With 1 base clipped from V and 4 bases from J, the junction kept 5 bases outside the gene matches. CDR3: CASSQVPSGIYNEQFF. In DNA form, the CDR3 reads TGCGCCAGCAGCCAAGTGCCTAGCGGGATTTACAATGAGCAGTTCTTC.

This clonotype was recorded a few times. This sequence joins TRBV7-2 and TRBJ2-1; unclear D gene. This CDR3 comprises 15 residues. Between the trimmed V and J ends, which lost 1 base and 3 bases, there was a span of 10 bases. Per the germline V gene, CDR1 is SGHTA and CDR2 is FQGNSA. CDR3 DNA: TGTGCCAGCAGCTTAGGTAGTAGCTTCTACAATGAGCAGTTCTTC. Translating it yields CASSLGSSFYNEQFF.

This clonotype occurred a few times. V and J are TRBV20-1 and TRBJ2-5; 7 bases line up with TRBD2. The CDR3 totals 14 residues. The V gene end was trimmed by 0 bases and the J gene end by 4 bases; junction bases not matched to a gene: 5. Germline CDR1 and CDR2: DFQATT and SNEGSKA (reference sequence). CDR3 amino acids: CSAREGGRGETQYF. CDR3 nucleotide sequence: TGCAGTGCTAGAGAGGGCGGGAGAGGAGAGACCCAGTACTTC.

This clonotype came up a few times. This rearrangement joins TRBV12-3 or TRBV12-4 to TRBJ1-6; D uncertain. CDR3 length: 13 amino acids. V lost 4 bases, J lost 7 bases, and 8 bases lay in between. The CDR3 nucleotides read TGTGCCAGCAGTTGGCAGGAAAATTCACCCCTCCACTTT. Encoded protein: CASSWQENSPLHF.

This clonotype was detected many times. This rearrangement joins TRBV7-9 to TRBJ2-3; tentatively, D is TRBD1 (8 bases). CDR3 length: 16 amino acids. V was cut by 5 bases and J by 1 base, with 16 bases left in between. Germline V gene lookup returns CDR1 SEHNR and CDR2 FQNEAQ (reference sequence). CDR3 nucleotide sequence: TGTGCCAGCAGCCAAGGACAGGGAGGGGGCACAGATACGCAGTATTTT. This codes for CASSQGQGGGTDTQYF.

The chain recombines TRBV24-1 with TRBJ2-1, with D maybe TRBD1 (6 bases). V lost 0 bases and J lost 0, with 8 bases in between. Looked up from germline, CDR1 is KGHDR and CDR2 is SFDVKD. CDR3 length: 16 residues. The CDR3 here is CATSDLGQSSYNEQFF. In DNA, the CDR3 is TGTGCCACCAGTGATTTGGGACAGAGCTCCTACAATGAGCAGTTCTTC.

This clonotype was counted only a few times. The genes are TRBV18 and TRBJ1-1; D remains ambiguous. Trimming removed 3 bases at V and 6 bases at J, with 11 bases between. The CDR3 loop spans 13 amino acids. Germline CDR1 reads KGHSH; CDR2 reads LQKENI. As DNA, the CDR3 is TGTGCCAGCTCACCCACCGGAAGGGCTGAAGCTTTCTTT. This translates into CASSPTGRAEAFF.

This clonotype has just a few counts. The chain is built from TRBV29-1 and TRBJ1-2, with a tentative D call TRBD1 (6 bases). Germline CDR1 and CDR2: SQVTM and ANQGSEA. V lost 5 bases and J 2 bases, leaving 12 bases between the germline ends. The CDR3 loop spans 13 amino acids. This CDR3 is CSVRFQGNYGYTF. The CDR3 DNA is TGCAGCGTTCGATTCCAGGGGAACTATGGCTACACCTTC.

There are a few counts of this clonotype. The rearrangement uses TRBV7-2 and TRBJ2-1; D call uncertain. The CDR3 is 14 residues long. Germline V gives CDR1 SGHTA, CDR2 FQGNSA. Trimming pared 1 base from V and 2 bases from J, leaving 6 bases between. As DNA, the CDR3 is TGTGCCAGCAGCTTAGTTGGTCCCTACAATGAGCAGTTCTTC. Amino acids: CASSLVGPYNEQFF.